The rows below give T cell receptor beta chains drawn from one sample of a study of T cell repertoires in cytomegalovirus infection. MiXCR was run by TCRdb on the reads, yielding one entry per CDR3 protein. The sample contains more than 30,000 distinct CDR3 sequences, approximately 52% of which appear only once. These receptors' targets are unknown. Sequenced material: CD8+ T cells from cultured PBMCs, taken from culture after CMV antigen stimulation. Source of these receptors: a human donor in good health (CMV status not recorded). Some clones in this sample may be carry-over from other donors' samples. CDR3s include the opening cysteine and the closing phenylalanine or tryptophan. D genes are given only for firm matches. Only part of the rows carry a size: once, few, many, or a class if the clone is expanded.

J,V,length,D,size,CDR3,DNA
TRBJ1-2,TRBV20-1,15,.,.,CSASGLGPRRRGYTF,TGCAGTGCTAGCGGATTGGGACCGCGGAGGAGAGGCTACACCTTC
TRBJ2-1,TRBV7-9,16,.,few,CASSPGSGGAYNEQFF,TGTGCCAGCAGCCCCGGTAGCGGAGGAGCCTACAATGAGCAGTTCTTC
TRBJ1-2,TRBV7-2,15,.,.,CASSFRDRNNYGYTF,TGTGCCAGCAGCTTTAGGGACCGAAATAACTATGGCTACACCTTC
TRBJ1-5,TRBV7-6,13,.,.,CASSLSRDQPQHF,TGTGCCAGCAGCTTATCCAGGGATCAGCCCCAGCATTTT
TRBJ1-4,TRBV7-8,15,.,many,CASSFRAGRVEKLFF,TGTGCCAGCAGCTTTAGGGCAGGGCGAGTGGAAAAACTGTTTTTT
TRBJ2-7,TRBV7-4,16,.,once,CASSPADRASSYEQYF,TGTGCCAGCAGCCCCGCGGACCGGGCGAGCTCCTACGAGCAGTACTTC
TRBJ2-7,TRBV7-2,13,.,.,CASTTEPTYEQYF,TGTGCCAGCACCACTGAGCCTACGTACGAGCAGTACTTC
TRBJ1-2,TRBV4-2,14,.,.,CASSHPRRGWGYTF,TGTGCCAGCAGCCACCCCCGGCGGGGCTGGGGCTACACCTTC
TRBJ2-3,TRBV10-3,12,.,few,CAISEKADTQYF,TGTGCCATCAGTGAGAAGGCGGATACGCAGTATTTT
TRBJ2-7,TRBV7-9,16,.,.,CASSLARGLSSYEQYF,TGTGCCAGCAGCTTAGCGAGAGGTTTGAGCTCCTACGAGCAGTACTTC
TRBJ1-2,TRBV6-6,12,.,.,CASRYNADGYTF,TGTGCCAGCAGATACAACGCAGATGGCTACACCTTC
TRBJ1-2,TRBV7-8,16,TRBD1,few,CASSPTGTGDNYGYTF,TGTGCCAGCAGCCCCACCGGGACAGGGGATAACTATGGCTACACCTTC
TRBJ1-3,TRBV7-6,14,.,.,CASSPRGDTNTIYF,TGTGCCAGCAGCCCCCGAGGGGACACAAACACCATATATTTT
TRBJ2-3,TRBV27,15,TRBD1,.,CASRPGQGAVDTQYF,TGTGCCAGCAGACCTGGACAGGGTGCGGTAGATACGCAGTATTTT
TRBJ2-7,TRBV13,15,.,.,CASSSFGTHSYEQYF,TGTGCCAGCAGCTCCTTCGGGACTCACTCCTACGAGCAGTACTTC
TRBJ2-1,TRBV24-1,16,.,few,CATSDSDEELYNEQFF,TGTGCCACCAGTGACTCGGACGAGGAGCTGTACAATGAGCAGTTCTTC
TRBJ2-1,TRBV11-1,15,.,many,CASSLAGSPFDEQFF,TGTGCCAGCAGCTTAGCAGGGTCCCCTTTCGATGAGCAGTTCTTC
TRBJ2-1,TRBV13,17,TRBD2,once,CASSARTSGDLYNEQFF,TGTGCCAGCAGCGCGCGGACTAGCGGGGATTTATACAATGAGCAGTTCTTC
TRBJ2-7,TRBV6-6,15,.,.,CASSYSARANHEQYF,TGTGCCAGCAGTTACTCTGCCAGGGCCAATCACGAGCAGTACTTC
TRBJ1-1,TRBV7-6,16,.,many,CASRPLAVRRVTEAFF,TGTGCCAGCAGGCCCCTGGCCGTCCGGAGGGTGACTGAAGCTTTCTTT
TRBJ2-1,TRBV7-2,13,.,.,CASSPRTVNEQFF,TGTGCCAGCAGCCCCCGGACAGTCAATGAGCAGTTCTTC
TRBJ1-4,TRBV6-1,13,.,.,CASSGGTTEKLFF,TGTGCCAGCAGTGGGGGTACGACGGAAAAACTGTTTTTT
TRBJ1-4,TRBV6-6,16,TRBD1,.,CASSGTGQANNEKLFF,TGTGCCAGCAGTGGAACGGGACAGGCAAATAATGAAAAACTGTTTTTT
TRBJ2-7,TRBV10-3,16,.,.,CAISAIEEKSGDEQYF,TGTGCCATCAGTGCGATAGAGGAGAAGAGTGGCGACGAGCAGTACTTC
TRBJ1-6,TRBV7-3,16,.,.,CASSLKGQLLNSPLHF,TGTGCCAGCAGCTTAAAGGGGCAGCTCTTAAATTCACCCCTCCACTTT